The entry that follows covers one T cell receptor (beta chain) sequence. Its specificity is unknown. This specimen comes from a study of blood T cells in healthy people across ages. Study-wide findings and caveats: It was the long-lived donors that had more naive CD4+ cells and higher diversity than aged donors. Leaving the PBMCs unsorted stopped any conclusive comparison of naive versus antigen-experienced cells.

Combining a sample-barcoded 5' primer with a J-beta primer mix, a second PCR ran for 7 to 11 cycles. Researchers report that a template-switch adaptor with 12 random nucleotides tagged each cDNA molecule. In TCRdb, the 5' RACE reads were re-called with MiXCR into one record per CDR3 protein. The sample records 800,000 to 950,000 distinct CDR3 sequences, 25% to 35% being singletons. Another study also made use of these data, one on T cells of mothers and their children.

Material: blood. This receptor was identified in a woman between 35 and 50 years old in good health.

CDR3 sequence: CASSLSGQGWKNIQYF. The CDR3 DNA sequence: TGTGCCAGCAGTTTATCGGGGCAGGGATGGAAAAACATTCAGTACTTC. The chain recombines TRBV27 with TRBJ2-4, with D maybe TRBD1 (5 bases). Germline V gives CDR1 MNHEY, CDR2 SMNVEV (reference sequence). This CDR3 has 16 residues. Trimming cost V 0 bases and J 4 bases, with 13 bases left between them.